This TCR beta chain appears in the sequencing data of a study of lung T cells in sarcoidosis with Löfgren's syndrome. The wider study: Repertoire analyses centered on Löfgren's syndrome patients. The study, taken as a whole, reports: Multiple Löfgren's syndrome patients reportedly shared TRAV12-1 and TRBV2 CDR3 motifs.

This clonotype was counted many times. What it recognizes is unknown. The CDR3 runs 13 residues. Trimming removed 8 bases at V and 0 bases at J, with 8 bases between. In TCRdb, the reads were re-called with MiXCR into one record per CDR3 protein. This table holds about 19,000 distinct CDR3 sequences, under 25% found once. This receptor was obtained from a human donor with sarcoidosis (Löfgren's syndrome or another form), or a control subject (not recorded which). Sequencing was performed on CD4+ T cells from bronchoalveolar lavage. The genes are TRBV12-3 or TRBV12-4 and TRBJ1-3; D unresolved. The CDR3 nucleotides read TGTGCCAGCTCCCCCTTCTCTGGAAACACCATATATTTT. This sequence encodes CASSPFSGNTIYF.